Following are 32 T cell receptor beta chains from one sample sequenced in a study of blood T cell repertoires in COVID-19. Sequencing used immunoSEQ multiplex PCR; TCRdb keeps in-frame clones, though not all of them. This sample yields over 150,000 clones, of which around 83% are seen a single time; approximately 32% belongs to the top ten. The sample was peripheral blood. All receptors derive from a woman aged 60-75 years with acute or convalescent COVID-19.

The chain couples TRBV6-5 to TRBJ2-5; a weak D match, TRBD2 (5 bases). V lost 0 bases and J lost 8, with 10 bases in between. This CDR3 is 13 amino acids long. Germline CDR1 MNHEY, CDR2 SVGAGI. Here the CDR3 reads CASSYSLGSTQYF. The CDR3 DNA reads TGTGCCAGCAGTTACTCCCTGGGGAGTACCCAGTACTTC.

V is TRBV18 and J is TRBJ1-5; 11 bases are shared with TRBD1. Trimming removed 3 bases from V and 4 bases from J; junction bases left unmatched: 2. CDR3 size: 15 residues. Per the germline V gene, CDR1 is KGHSH and CDR2 is LQKENI. The CDR3 nucleotides read TGTGCCAGCTCACCGGGACAGGGGGTAAATCAGCCCCAGCATTTT. Its translation is CASSPGQGVNQPQHF. The variable domain in full, completed from reference TRBV18 and TRBJ1-5, reads NAGVMQNPRHLVRRRGQEARLRCSPMKGHSHVYWYRQLPEEGLKFMVYLQKENIIDESGMPKERFSAEFPKEGPSILRIQQVVRGDSAAYFCASSPGQGVNQPQHFGDGTRLSIL.

The chain combines TRBV5-1 with TRBJ1-1; TRBD1 aligns across 8 bases. The junction had 11 bases not matched to a gene; V was cut back by 4 bases and J by 0 bases. Per germline, CDR1 SGHRS and CDR2 YFSETQ. This CDR3 region has 17 residues. The CDR3 DNA is TGCGCCAGCAGCGCCCGGACAGGGCCGAATATGAACACTGAAGCTTTCTTT. This encodes CASSARTGPNMNTEAFF. Supplemented by reference TRBV5-1 and TRBJ1-1, the full variable domain reads KAGVTQTPRYLIKTRGQQVTLSCSPISGHRSVSWYQQTPGQGLQFLFEYFSETQRNKGNFPGRFSGRQFSNSRSEMNVSTLELGDSALYLCASSARTGPNMNTEAFFGQGTRLTVV.

This chain links TRBV14 with TRBJ1-1; D may be TRBD1 (6 bases). Per germline, CDR1 SGHDN and CDR2 FVKESK. CDR3 length equals 13 residues. The germline V and J ends were trimmed by 4 bases and 1 base, with 7 bases remaining between them. The CDR3 region is CASSRQENTEAFF. CDR3 coding DNA: TGTGCCAGCAGCCGACAGGAGAACACTGAAGCTTTCTTT.

The CDR3 coding sequence is TGTGCCAGTAGTAGGCGTCCTCCTACAGGGTTATCCTCTGGAAACACCATATATTTT. Its protein product is CASSRRPPTGLSSGNTIYF. This chain links TRBV19 with TRBJ1-3; tentative D call: TRBD1 (6 bases). CDR3 length: 19 amino acids. V was trimmed by 4 bases and J by 0 bases, leaving 22 bases between them. From germline, CDR1 is LNHDA and CDR2 SQIVND (reference sequence).

This chain connects TRBV7-9 to TRBJ1-4; unclear D gene. Germline V gene lookup returns CDR1 SEHNR and CDR2 FQNEAQ (reference sequence). Trimming left V 5 bases short and J 1 base short, with 11 bases between. The CDR3 is 15 amino acids. CDR3 bases: TGTGCCAGCAGCCGGCGAGGCCGAACTAATGAAAAACTGTTTTTT. Its protein is CASSRRGRTNEKLFF.

The chain employs TRBV10-2 and TRBJ2-7; TRBD1 aligns across 7 bases. CDR1 is WSHSY, CDR2 SAAADI, per germline. The J segment lost 4 bases and the V segment lost 6 bases, leaving 6 bases of the junction unmatched. The CDR3 runs 13 residues. The CDR3 here is CASSGTVGYEQYV. CDR3 sequence (DNA): TGCGCCAGCAGCGGGACAGTGGGATACGAGCAGTACGTC.

The chain joins TRBV7-9 to TRBJ1-4; no clear D gene. The germline CDR1 and CDR2 sequences are SEHNR and FQNEAQ (reference sequence). The CDR3 totals 13 residues. Trimming left V 5 bases short and J 7 bases short, with 11 bases between. CDR3 DNA sequence: TGTGCCAGCAGCCCCCAGGCGAGTGAAAAACTGTTTTTT. This translates into CASSPQASEKLFF.

The chain has TRBV29-1 and TRBJ1-1; D is unclear. The CDR3 is 13 amino acids. V lost 1 base and J lost 4, with 10 bases in between. Germline CDR1 is SQVTM and CDR2 is ANQGSEA. The CDR3 sequence is CSVEGEILTEAFF. The CDR3 nucleotides are TGCAGCGTTGAAGGAGAAATCCTCACTGAAGCTTTCTTT.

This chain uses TRBV4-1 with TRBJ1-2; the D gene is possibly TRBD1 (6 bases). Trimming removed 1 base from V and 2 bases from J, with 14 bases in between. CDR3 size: 16 residues. Germline CDR1 is MGHRA and CDR2 is YSYEKL. Here the CDR3 reads CASSQGEGGGNYGYTF. The CDR3 coding sequence is TGCGCCAGCAGCCAAGGTGAGGGCGGGGGCAACTATGGCTACACCTTC.

The chain uses TRBV10-3 and TRBJ2-7; D call uncertain. Between the trimmed V and J ends, which lost 5 bases and 3 bases, there was a span of 8 bases. The germline CDR1 and CDR2 sequences are ENHRY and SYGVKD. The CDR3 is 12 amino acids. The CDR3 sequence is CAISPGLYEQYV. The CDR3 DNA is TGTGCCATCAGTCCTGGCCTCTACGAGCAGTACGTC.

V gene TRBV3-1 (or the pseudogene TRBV3-2) combines with J gene TRBJ2-3, with TRBD2 matching over 8 bases. The CDR3 runs 14 residues. The germline V gene has CDR1 LGHDT and CDR2 YNNKEL (reference sequence). After removal of 1 base from V and 5 bases from J, the junction contained 2 bases not matched to a gene. As DNA, the CDR3 is TGTGCCAGCAGCCAAGCGGGGGGGAGAGATACGCAGTATTTT. It yields the protein CASSQAGGRDTQYF.

The chain combines TRBV27 with TRBJ2-1; TRBD2 agrees at 11 bases. V lost 2 bases and J lost 2; bases outside the gene matches: 5. Germline V gene data show CDR1 as MNHEY and CDR2 as SMNVEV (reference sequence). This CDR3 comprises 17 residues. CDR3: CASSLVAGGLTYNEQFF. CDR3 coding DNA: TGTGCCAGCAGTTTAGTAGCGGGGGGGCTTACCTACAATGAGCAGTTCTTC.

The rearrangement uses TRBV5-1 and TRBJ1-2; the match to TRBD1 covers 8 bases. Germline CDR1 is SGHRS and CDR2 is YFSETQ. There are 15 residues in the CDR3. Trimming removed 4 bases from V and 4 bases from J; junction bases left unmatched: 9. The CDR3 protein is CASSTGTGPTYGYTF. In DNA, the CDR3 is TGCGCCAGCAGCACAGGGACAGGACCAACCTATGGCTACACCTTC.

V and J are TRBV3-1 (or the pseudogene TRBV3-2) and TRBJ2-5; 8 bases map to TRBD1. Germline-derived CDR1 and CDR2 are LGHDT and YNNKEL (reference sequence). Unmatched junction bases numbered 5, after V lost 4 bases and J lost 4 bases. This CDR3 has 14 amino acids. In nucleotides, the CDR3 is TGTGCCAGCAGCCCGACAGGGGTGGGAGAGACCCAGTACTTC. Amino acid sequence: CASSPTGVGETQYF.

This chain joins TRBV6-5 and TRBJ2-7, with a tentative D call TRBD2 (6 bases). Germline-derived CDR1 and CDR2 are MNHEY and SVGAGI. The ends were cut back, 0 bases at V and 0 bases at J, with 9 bases in the middle. This CDR3 region has 15 residues. The chain's CDR3 is CASSYSGGFSYEQYF. The CDR3 coding sequence is TGTGCCAGCAGTTACTCGGGGGGATTCTCCTACGAGCAGTACTTC.

J is TRBJ2-3 and V is TRBV18; D might be TRBD2 (5 bases). The V end lost 4 bases, the J end lost 1 base, and 21 bases lay between the germline ends. There are 18 residues in the CDR3. Germline V gene sequence: CDR1 KGHSH, CDR2 LQKENI. CDR3 loop: CASSRSTSRRRGTDTQYF. The CDR3 DNA is TGTGCCAGCTCACGAAGTACCTCTCGGAGGCGAGGCACAGATACGCAGTATTTT.

The V call is TRBV9, the J call TRBJ2-2; D not resolved. The CDR3 runs 13 residues. Trimming pared 0 bases from V and 4 bases from J, leaving 4 bases between. Germline CDR1 reads SGDLS; CDR2 reads YYNGEE. CDR3: CASSVGVTGELFF. The CDR3 DNA reads as TGTGCCAGCAGCGTAGGAGTCACCGGGGAGCTGTTTTTT.

The gene calls are TRBV10-1 and TRBJ2-3; the match to TRBD2 covers 13 bases. V trimming: 8 bases; J trimming: 2 bases; junction bases outside the gene matches: 1. Germline V gene lookup returns CDR1 WNHNN and CDR2 SYGVQD (reference sequence). CDR3 size: 14 residues. The CDR3 DNA reads as TGCGCCAGCGGGACTAGCGGGACCACAGATACGCAGTATTTT. Its protein is CASGTSGTTDTQYF.

The gene calls are TRBV5-1 and TRBJ1-4, with D uncertain. The V gene lost 2 bases and the J gene lost 4 bases, with 9 bases spanning the gap. The germline gives CDR1 SGHRS, CDR2 YFSETQ. The CDR3 consists of 14 residues. DNA for the CDR3: TGCGCCAGCAGCTTTGAGGGAAATAATGAAAAACTGTTTTTT. This encodes CASSFEGNNEKLFF.

The chain employs TRBV2 and TRBJ2-3; tentative D call: TRBD2 (6 bases). This CDR3 spans 15 amino acids. Germline V gene lookup returns CDR1 SNHLY and CDR2 FYNNEI. Deletions cut 4 bases from V and 4 bases from J, with 15 bases between. CDR3 nucleotides: TGTGCCAGCAGTGGACAGCAGTGGAGGGCAGATACGCAGTATTTT. As protein: CASSGQQWRADTQYF.

CDR3 protein: CASSPRQGSTDTQYF. The CDR3 DNA sequence: TGTGCCAGCAGCCCGCGACAGGGATCCACAGATACGCAGTATTTT. The chain combines TRBV7-6 with TRBJ2-3; TRBD1 matches at 7 bases. Unmatched junction bases numbered 7, after V lost 5 bases and J lost 2 bases. Germline assignment: CDR1 SGHVS and CDR2 FNYEAQ. The CDR3 loop spans 15 amino acids.

The CDR3 nucleotides are TGCGCCAGCAGTGACCTCAGGGGGGATAATTCACCCCTCCACTTT. It encodes CASSDLRGDNSPLHF. The chain has TRBV10-1 and TRBJ1-6; 7 nucleotides align to TRBD1. This CDR3 comprises 15 residues. V lost 3 bases and J lost 5; bases outside the gene matches: 4. Germline V gene sequence: CDR1 WNHNN, CDR2 SYGVQD (reference sequence).

The chain links TRBV6-1 to TRBJ1-4; D is perhaps TRBD1 (6 bases). V was cut by 2 bases and J by 0 bases, with 10 bases left in between. The CDR3 runs to 16 residues. Germline V lookup: CDR1 MNHNS, CDR2 SASEGT. The CDR3 bases are TGTGCCAGCAGTGAACGGGGGGGCTCAACTAATGAAAAACTGTTTTTT. Translating it yields CASSERGGSTNEKLFF.

V is TRBV9 and J is TRBJ2-1; 7 bases match TRBD2. The germline V gene encodes CDR1 SGDLS and CDR2 YYNGEE. Trimming at V came to 2 bases and at J to 3 bases, leaving 5 bases not matched to a gene. This CDR3 has 15 residues. The CDR3 nucleotides read TGTGCCAGCAGCGTCAGCGGGGTCTTCTACAATGAGCAGTTCTTC. Translating it yields CASSVSGVFYNEQFF.

The gene calls are TRBV9 and TRBJ2-1; D ambiguous. The CDR3 consists of 12 residues. With 4 bases removed from V and 4 bases from J, the gap between germline ends came to 6 bases. Per germline, CDR1 SGDLS and CDR2 YYNGEE. The chain's CDR3 is CASSNTYNEQFF. In DNA form, the CDR3 reads TGTGCCAGCAGCAACACATACAATGAGCAGTTCTTC.

The chain carries TRBV5-1 and TRBJ2-1, with a possible D match to TRBD2 (5 bases). V lost 0 bases, J lost 9 bases, and 13 bases lay in between. Germline V gene sequence: CDR1 SGHRS, CDR2 YFSETQ. This CDR3 contains 14 residues. The CDR3 spells CASSLGAGPGEQFF. DNA of the CDR3: TGCGCCAGCAGCTTGGGCGCGGGCCCGGGTGAGCAGTTCTTC.

In regard to this clone: This sample also contains other DNA sequences that code for the same CDR3. The chain combines TRBV28 with TRBJ1-3, with D perhaps TRBD1 (6 bases). The CDR3 has 14 residues. Trimming removed 5 bases from V and 4 bases from J, with 12 bases in between. Germline V gene sequence: CDR1 MDHEN, CDR2 SYDVKM. The CDR3 DNA is TGTGCCAGCAGTCTAGGGGGTTCAGGAAACACCATATATTTT. It is translated as CASSLGGSGNTIYF.

The J gene is TRBJ2-1, the V gene TRBV6-5; TRBD2 agrees at 7 bases. J gave up 5 bases and V 6 bases, and 7 bases lay outside the gene matches. From germline, CDR1 is MNHEY and CDR2 SVGAGI. This CDR3 spans 14 amino acids. The CDR3 bases are TGTGCCAGCAGGCGACCGGGACTACACAATGAGCAGTTCTTC. This sequence encodes CASRRPGLHNEQFF.

The chain is built from TRBV15 and TRBJ1-4; no definite D call. The CDR3 sequence is 15 residues long. The V gene's germline CDR1 is LNHNV and CDR2 YYDKDF (reference sequence). V was cut by 0 bases and J by 7 bases, with 12 bases left in between. CDR3 region: CATSREAVMGEKLFF. The CDR3 nucleotides read TGTGCCACCAGCAGAGAGGCGGTGATGGGTGAAAAACTGTTTTTT.

The chain uses TRBV19 and TRBJ2-4, with 10 bases matching TRBD2. CDR1 is LNHDA, CDR2 SQIVND, per germline (reference sequence). The CDR3 is 16 residues long. With V trimmed by 5 bases and J by 2 bases, 6 bases remained unmatched. The CDR3, as DNA: TGTGCCAGTAGTTCGACTAGCGGGCCCCCCAAAAACATTCAGTACTTC. The encoded protein is CASSSTSGPPKNIQYF. Using reference TRBV19 and TRBJ2-4 for the parts outside the CDR3, the full variable domain is DGGITQSPKYLFRKEGQNVTLSCEQNLNHDAMYWYRQDPGQGLRLIYYSQIVNDFQKGDIAEGYSVSREKKESFPLTVTSAQKNPTAFYLCASSSTSGPPKNIQYFGAGTRLSVL.

The CDR3 here is CASSEQMGGALHF. The CDR3 nucleotides read TGTGCCAGCAGTGAACAAATGGGGGGGGCCCTCCACTTT. This chain connects TRBV6-1 to TRBJ1-6; weak D call: TRBD1 (5 bases). The germline gives CDR1 MNHNS, CDR2 SASEGT. The CDR3 contains 13 residues. The V end was cut by 2 bases, the J end by 14 bases, with 13 bases between.